This T cell receptor (beta chain) was recovered during a study of Graves' ophthalmopathy and Graves' hyperthyroidism. Points from the study as a whole: At 70.59% sensitivity and approximately 72% specificity, the model predicted progression of the ophthalmopathy.

With a duration under 3 months, ophthalmopathy in the donors showed moderate-to-severe activity, CAS ≥3 and NOSPECS ≥4. The source of the PBMCs was 8 to 10 ml of fresh peripheral blood. Comment on this clonotype: Its target is unknown.

Germline trimming cut 5 bases from V and 1 base from J; bases unmatched to any gene: 5. In germline, CDR1 is LNHDA, CDR2 SQIVND (reference sequence). This CDR3 spans 17 amino acids. Amplified TCR beta CDR3 regions were obtained using RNA transcripts as template. HTBI primers were used in a first-round RT-PCR, which preceded a second-round multiplex PCR. MiXCR, applied by TCRdb to the multiplex PCR reads, yields one record per CDR3 protein. The repertoire consists of about 740,000 distinct CDR3 sequences, with about 44% occurring once and the leading ten covering less than 55%. The sequenced sample was peripheral blood. The receptor was derived from an adult man with Graves' ophthalmopathy. The rearrangement joins TRBV19 to TRBJ2-6; 10 bases map to TRBD1. CDR3 nucleotides: TGTGCCAGTAGTTCGGGACAGGGGCCTTCTGGGGCCAACGTCCTGACTTTC. Its protein product is CASSSGQGPSGANVLTF.